This T cell receptor (beta chain) originates from a study of technical replicates of blood from a few donors. There are 14 residues in the CDR3. The V gene end was trimmed by 5 bases and the J gene end by 2 bases; junction bases not matched to a gene: 1. Looked up from germline, CDR1 is MNHEY and CDR2 is SMNVEV (reference sequence). Produced via immunoSEQ multiplex PCR; TCRdb's table is partial and in-frame only. The table lists approximately 92,000 clones, approximately 95% of them singletons. The chain employs TRBV27 and TRBJ2-1, with 9 positions matching TRBD1. This clonotype was obtained from a human donor in good health. Sequences were obtained from T cells isolated from PBMCs. The CDR3, as DNA: TGTGCCAGCAGTAGACAGGGGGCCTACAATGAGCAGTTCTTC. This sequence encodes CASSRQGAYNEQFF.